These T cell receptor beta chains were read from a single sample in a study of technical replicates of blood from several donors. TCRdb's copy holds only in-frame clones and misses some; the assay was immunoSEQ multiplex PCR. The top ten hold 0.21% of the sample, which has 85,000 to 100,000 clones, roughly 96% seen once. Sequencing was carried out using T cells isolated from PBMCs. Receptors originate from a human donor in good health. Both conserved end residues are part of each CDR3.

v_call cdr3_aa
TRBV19 CASRRGWGTNTDTQYF
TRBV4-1 CASSQRESYEQYF
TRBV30 CAWWTTDTQYF
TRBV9 CASSVEGQGLVEAFF
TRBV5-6 CASSLSTGGDQPQHF
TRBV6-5 CASSSRDSQPPDEQFF
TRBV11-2 CASSSLPRTGGRRGNTIYF
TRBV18 CASSPPSNNEQFF
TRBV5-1 CASSLAGRLNQPQHF
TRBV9 CASSPGLGSGYGYTF
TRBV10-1 CASSRQDLRGQETQYF
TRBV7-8 CASSLNSGDRDYEQYF
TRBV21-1 CASSKQGGWNQPQHF
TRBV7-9 CASSINEQYF
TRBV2 CASRDSSYNEQFF
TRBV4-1 CASSQGGGLRAYTEAFF
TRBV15 CATYAQRLAGGNEQFF
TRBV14 CASSQRLLRQGTEAFF
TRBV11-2 CASSLRVRGGLNTEAFF
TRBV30 CAWSLPGQGIYYGYTF
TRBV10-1 CASRQDYNSPLHF
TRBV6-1 CASSSLQGDTDTQYF
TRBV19 CASSIGGTAYEQYF
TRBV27 CASTNGDRAHEQYF
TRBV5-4 CASSFSGGDGYTF
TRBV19 CASSMLGVPAQYF
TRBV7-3 CASSRLGPNTEAFF
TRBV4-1 CASSRRTSGTFSGEQFF
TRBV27 CASSPRQILNTEAFF
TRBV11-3 CASSPDEGRRDTQYF
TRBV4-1 CASSQDRGTYNEQFF
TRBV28 CASTGGQIDSGANVLTF
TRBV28 CASSLLDKNTEAFF
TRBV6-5 CASSPGTGNQPQHF
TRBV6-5 CASKRDRDNSPLHF
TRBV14 CASSETGWGTGELFF
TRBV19 CASRDHATGTYGYTF
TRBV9 CASSVEVAGGPYSYNEQFF
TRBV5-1 CASRKELPTGAGNTIYF
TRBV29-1 CSARGSGELFF
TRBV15 CATSRGDNQETQYF
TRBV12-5 CASGLVSWNGGDTEAFF
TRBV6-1 CASRGTGDNSPLHF
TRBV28 CASSTSGGLNTGELFF
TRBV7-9 CASSFLPETQYF
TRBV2 CARETEANYGYTF
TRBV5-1 CASSLASEAFF
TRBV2 CASSEYPDGSPLHF
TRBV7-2 CASSSLQGVGRGYTF